These 29 T cell receptor beta chains came from one sample sequenced in a study of blood T cell repertoires in COVID-19. This table comes from immunoSEQ multiplex PCR, and its TCRdb copy is limited to in-frame clones, with some not included. This table has 150,000 to 250,000 clones, about 85% appearing once. The sequencing sample was made of peripheral blood. These TCRs come from a middle-aged woman with COVID-19, enrolled during active disease.

The chain has TRBV5-1 and TRBJ2-5; no clear D gene. The CDR3 spans 16 residues. Germline V CDR1 and CDR2: SGHRS, YFSETQ. The V end was cut by 2 bases, the J end by 4 bases, with 18 bases between. CDR3 bases: TGCGCCAGCAGCTTATCGGCGGCAGAAGGTCGAGAGACCCAGTACTTC. Residues: CASSLSAAEGRETQYF.

CDR3 DNA sequence: TGTGCCAGCAGGCATAGACCGGGACTAAGGCCCAACGAGCAGTACTTC. Its translation is CASRHRPGLRPNEQYF. This sequence joins TRBV7-2 and TRBJ2-7; 7 nucleotides agree with TRBD2. Germline V gives CDR1 SGHTA, CDR2 FQGNSA. V dropped 6 bases and J dropped 5; count of bases not matched to a gene: 16. There are 16 residues in the CDR3.

The J gene is TRBJ2-3, the V gene TRBV3-1 (or the pseudogene TRBV3-2); 11 nucleotides agree with TRBD2. CDR3 length equals 17 residues. J gave up 3 bases and V 3 bases, and 8 bases lay outside the gene matches. Germline CDR1 and CDR2: LGHDT and YNNKEL (reference sequence). The CDR3 region is CASSQGTTSGSTDTQYF. The CDR3 nucleotides read TGTGCCAGCAGCCAGGGAACTACTAGCGGGAGTACAGATACGCAGTATTTT.

The J gene is TRBJ1-6, the V gene TRBV5-1; 8 bases line up with TRBD1. J lost 5 bases, V lost 2 bases, and 3 bases had no gene match. Germline V gives CDR1 SGHRS, CDR2 YFSETQ. This CDR3 comprises 15 residues. CDR3 DNA: TGCGCCAGCAGCTTACAGGGGGATCATAATTCACCCCTCCACTTT. Translation: CASSLQGDHNSPLHF.

This clone was counted between two and nine times. The rearrangement joins TRBV5-4 to TRBJ2-2; D is perhaps TRBD2 (6 bases). Germline V CDR1 and CDR2: SGHNT, YYREEE (reference sequence). Deletions cut 0 bases from V and 1 base from J, with 7 bases between. The CDR3 is made up of 15 amino acids. The CDR3 DNA reads TGTGCCAGCAGCTTGGTGGGACTGAACACCGGGGAGCTGTTTTTT. Its protein product is CASSLVGLNTGELFF. Drawing the rest from reference TRBV5-4 and TRBJ2-2, the complete variable domain is ETGVTQSPTHLIKTRGQQVTLRCSSQSGHNTVSWYQQALGQGPQFIFQYYREEENGRGNFPPRFSGLQFPNYSSELNVNALELDDSALYLCASSLVGLNTGELFFGEGSRLTVL.

This chain connects TRBV5-8 to TRBJ1-2, with D tentatively TRBD1 (6 bases). Trimming took off 7 bases at V and 0 bases at J, with 19 bases between the two ends. This CDR3 spans 16 amino acids. Germline CDR1 reads SGHTS; CDR2 reads YDEGEE. The CDR3 region has the DNA TGTGCCAGCGCCATACTACAGGGTAGGACTAACTATGGCTACACCTTC. This codes for CASAILQGRTNYGYTF.

The chain employs TRBV5-4 and TRBJ2-3; TRBD2 aligns across 13 bases. The J segment lost 6 bases and the V segment lost 0 bases, leaving 13 bases of the junction unmatched. The germline gives CDR1 SGHNT, CDR2 YYREEE (reference sequence). The CDR3 is 19 residues long. The CDR3 DNA sequence: TGTGCCAGCAGCTTGGGATTACCCACTAGCGGGAGGGATTCCGATACGCAGTATTTT. It is translated as CASSLGLPTSGRDSDTQYF.

The chain employs TRBV9 and TRBJ2-1; TRBD2 agrees at 11 bases. Germline loops: CDR1 SGDLS, CDR2 YYNGEE. V was pared by 3 bases and J by 6 bases, with 8 bases of the junction left unmatched. This CDR3 is 16 amino acids long. The CDR3 DNA is TGTGCCAGCAGCGCACGCGGGACTAGCGGAATCAATGAGCAGTTCTTC. Translated: CASSARGTSGINEQFF.

A single count supports this clone. The J gene is TRBJ2-1, the V gene TRBV6-5, with TRBD2 matching 12 bases. CDR1 is MNHEY and CDR2 is SVGAGI in the germline V gene. The CDR3 totals 14 residues. V shed 6 bases and J 10 bases; nucleotides not matched to a gene: 7. The CDR3, as DNA: TGTGCCAGCAGGAGACTAGCGGGAGTAGGGGAGCAGTTCTTC. Translating gives CASRRLAGVGEQFF.

V usage is TRBV6-2 or TRBV6-3 and J usage is TRBJ2-7; the match to TRBD2 covers 7 bases. This CDR3 region has 16 residues. After removal of 0 bases from V and 0 bases from J, the junction contained 5 bases not matched to a gene. The germline V gene encodes CDR1 MNHEY and CDR2 SVGEGT. The CDR3 bases are TGTGCCAGCAGTTACTCCCCAGCGGGGAGCTCCTACGAGCAGTACTTC. This gives the protein CASSYSPAGSSYEQYF.

The chain is built from TRBV19 and TRBJ2-7; possibly TRBD2 for D (6 bases). V was pared by 6 bases and J by 6 bases, with 18 bases between. The CDR3 has 14 amino acids. Per germline, CDR1 LNHDA and CDR2 SQIVND (reference sequence). Written as DNA, the CDR3 is TGTGCCAGTAGAGGGACTGCAGGCGAGTCCGAGCAGTACTTC. Protein: CASRGTAGESEQYF.

This clone was detected a few times. This chain connects TRBV5-1 to TRBJ1-1; D perhaps matches TRBD1 (6 bases). The CDR3 sequence is 14 residues long. V was trimmed by 0 bases and J by 4 bases, leaving 10 bases between them. Germline lookup yields CDR1 SGHRS and CDR2 YFSETQ. The CDR3 DNA follows: TGCGCCAGCAGCTTGGAAGGGACACCCACTGAAGCTTTCTTT. Amino acid sequence: CASSLEGTPTEAFF.

J is TRBJ2-1 and V is TRBV5-1, with 9 bases matching TRBD2. The CDR3 has 15 residues. V was pared by 2 bases and J by 6 bases, with 6 bases of the junction left unmatched. Germline assignment: CDR1 SGHRS and CDR2 YFSETQ. CDR3 region: CASSFSGGGLNEQFF. CDR3 coding DNA: TGCGCCAGCAGCTTTAGCGGGGGCGGGCTCAATGAGCAGTTCTTC.

J is TRBJ2-7 and V is TRBV18, with TRBD1 identical over 8 bases. Trimming removed 3 bases from V and 1 base from J; junction bases left unmatched: 11. The CDR3 runs to 17 residues. Germline V lookup: CDR1 KGHSH, CDR2 LQKENI. This CDR3 reads CASSPRTGKPSSYEQYF. Written as DNA, the CDR3 is TGTGCCAGCTCACCTCGGACAGGGAAACCCTCTTCCTACGAGCAGTACTTC.

The chain is built from TRBV25-1 and TRBJ1-2; 9 bases align to TRBD1. This CDR3 region has 14 residues. The J segment lost 6 bases and the V segment lost 4 bases, leaving 6 bases of the junction unmatched. Per germline, CDR1 MGHDK and CDR2 SYGVNS. As DNA, the CDR3 is TGTGCCAGCAGTGCAAACAGGGGGCTGGATGGCTACACCTTC. Encoded protein: CASSANRGLDGYTF.

The chain is built from TRBV6-5 and TRBJ1-2; 7 nucleotides agree with TRBD1. The J segment lost 2 bases and the V segment lost 6 bases, leaving 9 bases of the junction unmatched. This CDR3 is 15 amino acids long. In germline, CDR1 is MNHEY, CDR2 SVGAGI. CDR3 loop: CASRSPRDSNYGYTF. CDR3 sequence (DNA): TGTGCCAGCAGGTCCCCCCGGGACAGCAACTATGGCTACACCTTC.

The V call is TRBV18, the J call TRBJ2-7, with 8 bases that match TRBD2. The CDR3 loop spans 15 amino acids. CDR1 and CDR2 from the germline V gene are KGHSH and LQKENI. J was trimmed by 4 bases and V by 3 bases; bases with no gene match: 8. The CDR3 sequence: CASSPSQRERYEQYF. In nucleotides, the CDR3 is TGTGCCAGCTCACCCTCCCAGCGGGAGAGGTACGAGCAGTACTTC.

The chain joins TRBV5-1 to TRBJ1-1, with D maybe TRBD1 (5 bases). CDR1 and CDR2 (germline): SGHRS, YFSETQ. V dropped 4 bases and J dropped 6 bases, with 13 bases sitting between them. The CDR3 runs 13 residues. CDR3 coding DNA: TGCGCCAGCAGCGTCGACAGAAGCCCTGAAGCTTTCTTT. Protein: CASSVDRSPEAFF. The whole variable domain, remainder taken from reference TRBV5-1 and TRBJ1-1, is KAGVTQTPRYLIKTRGQQVTLSCSPISGHRSVSWYQQTPGQGLQFLFEYFSETQRNKGNFPGRFSGRQFSNSRSEMNVSTLELGDSALYLCASSVDRSPEAFFGQGTRLTVV.

This clone was counted only a few times. The genes are TRBV3-1 (or the pseudogene TRBV3-2) and TRBJ2-2; no definite D call. Trimming stripped 3 bases from V and 4 bases from J, with 15 bases between. Germline lookup yields CDR1 LGHDT and CDR2 YNNKEL (reference sequence). CDR3 length equals 16 residues. CDR3 sequence (DNA): TGTGCCAGCAGCCATGCAGCGAAGTTTAGCACCGGGGAGCTGTTTTTT. This codes for CASSHAAKFSTGELFF.

V gene TRBV10-3 combines with J gene TRBJ2-5, with 9 positions matching TRBD2. The CDR3 covers 17 residues. After removal of 6 bases from V and 5 bases from J, the junction contained 16 bases not matched to a gene. CDR1 is ENHRY, CDR2 SYGVKD, per germline. The CDR3 bases are TGTGCCATCAGCCAGGGACTAGCTTATTCTTATTCGGAGACCCAGTACTTC. Protein: CAISQGLAYSYSETQYF.

The sample holds one count of this clone. V is TRBV6-1 and J is TRBJ2-5, with 8 bases lining up with TRBD1. Germline V gene lookup returns CDR1 MNHNS and CDR2 SASEGT. This CDR3 comprises 18 residues. V was clipped by 4 bases and J by 2 bases; unmatched bases: 15. The CDR3 coding sequence is TGTGCCAGCAGTGCGAACCGGGAAGGGACAGGAGAACAAGAGACCCAGTACTTC. Protein: CASSANREGTGEQETQYF.

This clone was seen a few times. The V gene is TRBV5-5, the J gene TRBJ2-7; perhaps TRBD2 as D (6 bases). The V and J ends lost 4 bases and 4 bases respectively, with 18 bases between them. This CDR3 region has 15 residues. Germline CDR1 is SGHKS and CDR2 is YYEKEE (reference sequence). The CDR3, as DNA: TGTGCCAGCAGCCCACCCGGGGGAACCCCATACGAGCAGTACTTC. Encoded protein: CASSPPGGTPYEQYF. Filled out from reference TRBV5-5 and TRBJ2-7, the complete variable domain reads DAGVTQSPTHLIKTRGQQVTLRCSPISGHKSVSWYQQVLGQGPQFIFQYYEKEERGRGNFPDRFSARQFPNYSSELNVNALLLGDSALYLCASSPPGGTPYEQYFGPGTRLTVT.

V gene TRBV7-9 combines with J gene TRBJ1-2; 8 bases align to TRBD1. The CDR3 sequence is 13 residues long. V shed 2 bases and J 4 bases; nucleotides not matched to a gene: 0. Per germline, CDR1 SEHNR and CDR2 FQNEAQ (reference sequence). CDR3 amino acids: CASSLQGAYGYTF. CDR3 sequence (DNA): TGTGCCAGCAGCTTACAGGGGGCCTATGGCTACACCTTC.

This chain connects TRBV30 to TRBJ2-5; D is perhaps TRBD2 (6 bases). Per the germline V gene, CDR1 is GTSNPN and CDR2 is SVGIG (reference sequence). The CDR3 extends over 14 amino acids. Trimming removed 5 bases at V and 5 bases at J, with 18 bases between. CDR3 protein: CAWSPNNAGETQYF. Written as DNA, the CDR3 is TGTGCCTGGTCGCCCAACAACGCGGGGGAGACCCAGTACTTC. Full variable domain (missing parts from reference TRBV30 and TRBJ2-5): SQTIHQWPATLVQPVGSPLSLECTVEGTSNPNLYWYRQAAGRGLQLLFYSVGIGQISSEVPQNLSASRPQDRQFILSSKKLLLSDSGFYLCAWSPNNAGETQYFGPGTRLLVL.

V is TRBV12-5 and J is TRBJ2-3; D unclear. The germline CDR1 and CDR2 sequences are LGHNT and FRNRAP. V was shortened by 1 base and J by 2 bases, with 4 bases between the two germline ends. This CDR3 contains 13 residues. CDR3 residues: CASGLGLTDTQYF. The CDR3 DNA is TGTGCTAGTGGTTTGGGTCTCACAGATACGCAGTATTTT. Supplemented by reference TRBV12-5 and TRBJ2-3, the full variable domain reads DARVTQTPRHKVTEMGQEVTMRCQPILGHNTVFWYRQTMMQGLELLAYFRNRAPLDDSGMPKDRFSAEMPDATLATLKIQPSEPRDSAVYFCASGLGLTDTQYFGPGTRLTVL.

The chain couples TRBV27 to TRBJ1-1, with a possible D match to TRBD1 (5 bases). This CDR3 contains 15 residues. CDR1 is MNHEY and CDR2 is SMNVEV in the germline V gene (reference sequence). V was pared by 2 bases and J by 4 bases, with 14 bases between. The CDR3, as DNA: TGTGCCAGCAGTTTACGGGGGGTAGGGAGCACTGAAGCTTTCTTT. Translation gives CASSLRGVGSTEAFF.

The rearrangement links TRBV7-8 to TRBJ1-1, with D tentatively TRBD1 (5 bases). Germline V gene data show CDR1 as SGHVS and CDR2 as FQNEAQ. This CDR3 contains 13 residues. The ends were cut back, 4 bases at V and 2 bases at J, with 8 bases in the middle. The CDR3, as DNA: TGTGCCAGCAGCTGGGGCACAAACACTGAAGCTTTCTTT. It yields the protein CASSWGTNTEAFF.

The gene calls are TRBV7-9 and TRBJ1-1, with 7 bases fitting TRBD1. This CDR3 comprises 13 residues. J lost 4 bases, V lost 5 bases, and 4 bases had no gene match. The germline gives CDR1 SEHNR, CDR2 FQNEAQ (reference sequence). CDR3 sequence: CASSPQGPTEAFF. The CDR3 DNA sequence: TGTGCCAGCAGCCCACAGGGGCCCACTGAAGCTTTCTTT.

The chain joins TRBV5-4 to TRBJ1-6; D uncertain. In germline, CDR1 is SGHNT, CDR2 YYREEE (reference sequence). V gave up 0 bases and J gave up 8 bases, with 15 bases separating them. This CDR3 is 16 amino acids long. CDR3 residues: CASSLAGQRGHSPLHF. The CDR3 nucleotides are TGTGCCAGCAGCTTGGCTGGGCAACGAGGGCATTCACCCCTCCACTTT.